There are many counts of the clone carrying this T cell receptor (beta chain). The antigen remains undetermined. The sample originates from a study of human T cells and chemical hapten exposure. At the level of the study: A mostly female patient group had alopecia areata, totalis or universalis. Study-wide points: After DPC sensitization, TCRs above 1 in 1000 frequency showed no change. With alopecia, donors may have immune responses unlike healthy people's.

In the source study's methods: TCR counts had a median of about 99,000 per sample and spanned about 23,224 to 750,000. MiXCR, run by TCRdb on the RACE reads, gives a single entry per CDR3 protein. The V and J calls and clone size are TCRdb's, not the authors'. The sample shows roughly 90,000 distinct CDR3 sequences, approximately 11% of them seen only once. This CDR3 contains 16 residues. Germline values: CDR1 SEHNR, CDR2 FQNEAQ (reference sequence). The J segment lost 3 bases and the V segment lost 5 bases, leaving 7 bases of the junction unmatched. Time point given: patch test 3, about 24 weeks after DPC sensitization. Noted treatment: therapeutic diphenylcyclopropenone sensitization with weekly scalp DPC.

The clonotype was recovered from a woman aged 30 to 39 with alopecia areata. Some clones in this sample may be carry-over from other donors' samples. This specimen was whole blood, taken in connection with sensitization to the hapten diphenylcyclopropenone (DPC). This chain uses TRBV7-9 with TRBJ2-1; 10 bases fit TRBD2. The CDR3, as DNA: TGTGCCAGCAGCCCTTTAACTAGCGGGGACTACAATGAGCAGTTCTTC. Translating gives CASSPLTSGDYNEQFF.